These T cell receptor beta chains were read from a single sample in a study of blood T cell repertoires in COVID-19. TCRdb's table, derived via immunoSEQ multiplex PCR, lists solely in-frame clones and lacks some. The repertoire has 300,000 to 350,000 clones, approximately 90% of them found once; the top ten carry 7.5% to 10%. The sequenced sample was peripheral blood. These receptors came from a man aged 30 to 45 with COVID-19, enrolled during active disease. Each CDR3 is given with its conserved first and last residue. D genes are given only for firm matches. The size field is filled for only some rows; it gives once, few, many or a size class.

>-|TRBV5-1|TRBJ2-5|-
TGCGCCAGCAGTTTGGGGCGGAGTTGGGAGACCCAGTACTTC
CASSLGRSWETQYF
>-|TRBV6-2/TRBV6-3|TRBJ2-5|-
TGTGCCAGCAGTTCTCCACACGGAGCCTACCAAGAGACCCAGTACTTC
CASSSPHGAYQETQYF
>-|TRBV6-5|TRBJ2-4|-
TGTGCCAGCAGTCCCCGAGGGGGGGAAAACATTCAGTACTTC
CASSPRGGENIQYF
>once|TRBV7-2|TRBJ1-2|-
TGTGCCAGCACCCCTAGGAGGGGAGGCTATGGCTACACCTTC
CASTPRRGGYGYTF
>-|TRBV24-1|TRBJ1-5|-
TGTGCCACCAGTGAGTATGGCAATCAGCCCCAGCATTTT
CATSEYGNQPQHF
>-|TRBV4-1|TRBJ1-2|-
TGCGCCAGCAGCCAAGGCGCACAGGGTGCGGGTGGCTACACCTTC
CASSQGAQGAGGYTF
>-|TRBV2|TRBJ1-2|TRBD1
TGTGCCAGCAGTGAAAGTGGCAGGGGGCGGTTCGGCTACACCTTC
CASSESGRGRFGYTF
>-|TRBV5-1|TRBJ2-6|-
TGCGCCAGCAGCTCAAGGGAGGGGGTCTCCGGGGCCAACGTCCTGACTTTC
CASSSREGVSGANVLTF
>-|TRBV9|TRBJ2-5|-
TGTGCCAGCAGCCCGCTGGGGGGAAAAGAGACCCAGTACTTC
CASSPLGGKETQYF
>-|TRBV28|TRBJ2-7|-
TGTGCCAGCAGTTTAGGCAGGGTCTACGAGCAGTACTTC
CASSLGRVYEQYF
>-|TRBV4-3|TRBJ2-3|TRBD2
TGCGCCAGCAGCCAAGTTTATAACGGGGGGGCTGGAGATACGCAGTATTTT
CASSQVYNGGAGDTQYF
>few|TRBV7-6|TRBJ2-6|-
TGTGCCAGCACGGGGGACAGTGGGGCCAACGTCCTGACTTTC
CASTGDSGANVLTF
>-|TRBV13|TRBJ2-7|-
TGTGCCAGCAGACCCTTGACAGCCTACGAGCAGTACTTC
CASRPLTAYEQYF
>once|TRBV6-5|TRBJ2-2|-
TGTGCCAGCAGTTACCAAACAAGAACCGGGGAGCTGTTTTTT
CASSYQTRTGELFF
>-|TRBV5-6|TRBJ1-1|TRBD1
TGTGCCAGCAGCTATCCAGGGGGCTTTTTAACTGAAGCTTTCTTT
CASSYPGGFLTEAFF
>-|TRBV28|TRBJ2-6|-
TGTGCCAGCCGCCCAGGCCCCTCTGGGGCCAACGTCCTGACTTTC
CASRPGPSGANVLTF
>-|TRBV2|TRBJ1-2|-
TGTGCCAGCAGTGCTTACCCGGGACACACCACTAACTATGGCTACACCTTC
CASSAYPGHTTNYGYTF
>-|TRBV7-8|TRBJ2-3|-
TGTGCCAGCAGCTTAGGGCGGCCAAGGGGAGATACGCAGTATTTT
CASSLGRPRGDTQYF
>-|TRBV3-1/TRBV3-2|TRBJ2-7|TRBD2
TGTGCCAGCAGCCCCTCTTCCAGCGGGAGGTCGTACGAGCAGTACTTC
CASSPSSSGRSYEQYF
>-|TRBV19|TRBJ2-7|-
TGTGCCAGTAGTATCGACAGGTGGGACTCCTACGAGCAGTACTTC
CASSIDRWDSYEQYF
>-|TRBV7-2|TRBJ1-2|TRBD1
TGTGCCAGCAGCGCGGGACAGGGTTATGGCTACACCTTC
CASSAGQGYGYTF
>-|TRBV27|TRBJ2-5|TRBD1
TGTGCCAGCTTGGGTTCGGACAGGCGCGGGTATGAAGAGACCCAGTACTTC
CASLGSDRRGYEETQYF
>-|TRBV7-9|TRBJ2-1|TRBD2
TGTGCCAGCAGCGTCGGACTAGCGGGAGACGTGTTCTTC
CASSVGLAGDVFF
>-|TRBV24-1|TRBJ1-1|TRBD1
TGTGCCACCAGTGAAACAGGGGGCACTGAAGCTTTCTTT
CATSETGGTEAFF
>-|TRBV7-3|TRBJ1-5|-
TGTGCCAGCAGCTCACAGGGCGGACAGCCCCAGCATTTT
CASSSQGGQPQHF
>-|TRBV27|TRBJ1-2|TRBD1
TGTGCCAGCAGTTCGCCGGACAGGAAGAACTATGGCTACACCTTC
CASSSPDRKNYGYTF
>-|TRBV18|TRBJ2-1|TRBD1
TGTGCCAGCTCACCCGGACAGGGGGCCTACAATGAGCAGTTCTTC
CASSPGQGAYNEQFF
>few|TRBV3-1/TRBV3-2|TRBJ2-1|TRBD2
TGTGCCAGCAGCCGATTAGCGGGAGGGGTAATCAATGAGCAGTTCTTC
CASSRLAGGVINEQFF
>-|TRBV4-2|TRBJ1-1|-
TGTGCCAGCAGCCAAAGATGGAATTGGGGCTCAAGGAACACTGAAGCTTTCTTT
CASSQRWNWGSRNTEAFF
>-|TRBV7-3|TRBJ2-1|TRBD1
TGTGCCAGCAGCTTAACCCGACAGGGGGCCAGTGAGCAGTTCTTC
CASSLTRQGASEQFF
>-|TRBV28|TRBJ2-7|TRBD2
TGTGCCAGCAGTTTCGTAGCGGGAGGGTCCTACGAGCAGTACTTC
CASSFVAGGSYEQYF
>-|TRBV24-1|TRBJ1-1|-
TGTGCCACCAGTGAGGGCGAGGGAATTGGGGACACTGAAGCTTTCTTT
CATSEGEGIGDTEAFF
>-|TRBV5-4|TRBJ1-1|TRBD1
TGTGCCAGCCAAAAGGGGGCGCAGGGGAACACTGAAGCTTTCTTT
CASQKGAQGNTEAFF
>-|TRBV7-2|TRBJ2-5|TRBD2
TGTGCCAGCAGCTTATGGATTGGCGGGGGGGCCAAAGAGACCCAGTACTTC
CASSLWIGGGAKETQYF
>-|TRBV7-3|TRBJ2-7|TRBD1
TGTGCCAGCGCAACAACAGGGGGCGCTTTCTACGAGCAGTACTTC
CASATTGGAFYEQYF
>-|TRBV30|TRBJ2-6|TRBD1
TGTGCCTGGAGTGTAGGCAGGGGGAGCTCTGGGGCCAACGTCCTGACTTTC
CAWSVGRGSSGANVLTF
>-|TRBV11-2|TRBJ2-5|TRBD2
TGTGCCAGCACCCTAACTTTAGCGGGGCCGTACCAAGAGACCCAGTACTTC
CASTLTLAGPYQETQYF
>-|TRBV7-2|TRBJ2-1|TRBD2
TGTGCCAGCAGCTCCGCTCTGGGGAGGGTAGCGGGAAAGCAGTTCTTC
CASSSALGRVAGKQFF
>few|TRBV6-2/TRBV6-3|TRBJ2-7|-
TGTGCCAGCAGTTACGACGAAGGGCAGGGCTACGAGCAGTACTTC
CASSYDEGQGYEQYF
>-|TRBV24-1|TRBJ2-2|TRBD1
TGTGCCACCAGTGATCCCCGACAGGGGTACACCGGGGAGCTGTTTTTT
CATSDPRQGYTGELFF
>-|TRBV7-9|TRBJ2-5|-
TGTGCCAGCAGCTTAGCCACAGGGCTATTCGGCCAAGAGACCCAGTACTTC
CASSLATGLFGQETQYF
>-|TRBV6-5|TRBJ1-2|-
TGTGCCAGCAGAAACCCCGGGAGCTATGGCTACACCTTC
CASRNPGSYGYTF
>-|TRBV27|TRBJ1-1|-
TGTGCCAGCAGATGGGTAGGCGGGACTGAAGCTTTCTTT
CASRWVGGTEAFF
>-|TRBV28|TRBJ2-1|-
TGTGCCAGCAGTTCCTATAACCCCTACAATGAGCAGTTCTTC
CASSSYNPYNEQFF
>-|TRBV29-1|TRBJ1-4|-
TGCAGCGGGGCAGCCGATGAAAAACTGTTTTTT
CSGAADEKLFF
>-|TRBV19|TRBJ2-3|-
TGTGCCAGTAGTATACGAGTAAGCACAGATACGCAGTATTTT
CASSIRVSTDTQYF
>-|TRBV7-2|TRBJ2-5|TRBD2
TGTGCCAGCAGCCCTAGCGGGAGGGCCGGGGAGACCCAGTACTTC
CASSPSGRAGETQYF
>-|TRBV3-1/TRBV3-2|TRBJ2-1|-
TGTGCCAGCAGCCAAGGGCAGGGTGTAGATGAGCAGTTCTTC
CASSQGQGVDEQFF
>-|TRBV7-9|TRBJ2-7|TRBD2
TGTGCCAGCAGCTTACAGCCACTAGCGGGAGACGAGCAGTACTTC
CASSLQPLAGDEQYF